A single sample is the source of the 20 T cell receptor beta chains below, sequenced in a study of shared clonotypes between healthy human individuals. The protocol was immunoSEQ multiplex PCR, while the TCRdb copy is restricted to in-frame clones and leaves out a portion. The data show 2 million to 2.5 million clones, 85% to 95% seen once. The sequencing sample was made of naive CD4+ T cells sorted from blood. The subset here: CD45RA+ positively selected. The receptors were gathered from a man younger than 30 in good health.

V usage is TRBV2 and J usage is TRBJ1-2; possibly TRBD1 for D (6 bases). The V gene's germline CDR1 is SNHLY and CDR2 FYNNEI. The CDR3 is 13 residues long. Trimming pared 6 bases from V and 5 bases from J, leaving 13 bases between. DNA of the CDR3: TGTGCCAGCAGACAAGGGGGAGAGTATGGCTACACCTTC. Encoded protein: CASRQGGEYGYTF. Supplemented by reference TRBV2 and TRBJ1-2, the full variable domain reads EPEVTQTPSHQVTQMGQEVILRCVPISNHLYFYWYRQILGQKVEFLVSFYNNEISEKSEIFDDQFSVERPDGSNFTLKIRSTKLEDSAMYFCASRQGGEYGYTFGSGTRLTVV.

The sample holds one count of this clone. Different DNA sequences within this sample yield the same CDR3. This chain uses TRBV5-1 with TRBJ1-2; no reliable D call. CDR1 SGHRS and CDR2 YFSETQ come from the germline V gene. The CDR3 consists of 13 residues. The V gene lost 0 bases and the J gene lost 1 base, with 4 bases spanning the gap. CDR3 amino acids: CASSLGDNYGYTF. CDR3 in DNA: TGCGCCAGCAGCTTGGGAGATAACTATGGCTACACCTTC. The variable domain in full, with the rest retrieved from reference TRBV5-1 and TRBJ1-2, is KAGVTQTPRYLIKTRGQQVTLSCSPISGHRSVSWYQQTPGQGLQFLFEYFSETQRNKGNFPGRFSGRQFSNSRSEMNVSTLELGDSALYLCASSLGDNYGYTFGSGTRLTVV.

Comment on this clone: Germline and junction disagree at one end, which may indicate a read error. Other DNA sequences from this sample encode an identical CDR3 as well. This sequence joins TRBV5-1 and TRBJ2-3, with D possibly TRBD1 on 5 matching bases. There are 15 residues in the CDR3. Germline loops: CDR1 SGHRS, CDR2 YFSETQ. The chain's CDR3 is CASSLEMMGQDTQYF. The CDR3 DNA reads as TGCGCCAGCAGCTTGGAAATGATGGGGCAGGATACACAGTATTTT. The full variable domain, in which reference TRBV5-1 and TRBJ2-3 provide the parts outside the CDR3, is KAGVTQTPRYLIKTRGQQVTLSCSPISGHRSVSWYQQTPGQGLQFLFEYFSETQRNKGNFPGRFSGRQFSNSRSEMNVSTLELGDSALYLCASSLEMMGQDTQYFGPGTRLTVL.

The genes are TRBV7-8 and TRBJ2-7; 10 bases align to TRBD1. CDR3 size: 19 residues. Germline V lookup: CDR1 SGHVS, CDR2 FQNEAQ. V shed 5 bases and J 0 bases; nucleotides not matched to a gene: 16. CDR3 loop: CASSPFLILTGGFSYEQYF. The CDR3 DNA is TGTGCCAGCAGCCCTTTCTTAATCTTGACAGGGGGCTTCTCCTACGAGCAGTACTTC.

This clone was picked up one time. The rearrangement joins TRBV28 to TRBJ1-4, with D tentatively TRBD1 (5 bases). There are 13 residues in the CDR3. Trimming removed 6 bases from V and 7 bases from J, with 12 bases in between. Germline CDR1 is MDHEN and CDR2 is SYDVKM. DNA for the CDR3: TGTGCCAGCAGAAGGGGAATAGTTGAAAAACTGTTTTTT. It encodes CASRRGIVEKLFF.

The V call is TRBV21-1, the J call TRBJ1-1; TRBD1, the table's D call, was not compared with the DNA. TRBV21-1 is listed as a pseudogene. This CDR3 has 14 amino acids. CDR3 DNA sequence: TGTGCCAGCAGCAAAGTCCAGGGAAACACTGAAGCTTTCTTT. This translates into CASSKVQGNTEAFF.

V is TRBV6-4 and J is TRBJ2-7; D ambiguous. The germline V and J ends were trimmed by 5 bases and 2 bases, with 4 bases remaining between them. CDR3 length: 11 residues. Germline-derived CDR1 and CDR2 are MRHNA and SNTAGT. The CDR3 here is CASSPPYEQYF. DNA for the CDR3: TGTGCCAGCAGTCCTCCCTACGAGCAGTACTTC.

V gene TRBV9 combines with J gene TRBJ1-6; possible D gene TRBD1, 5 bases. The germline V and J ends were trimmed by 0 bases and 7 bases, with 11 bases remaining between them. The CDR3 has 15 residues. Germline loops: CDR1 SGDLS, CDR2 YYNGEE. CDR3 DNA sequence: TGTGCCAGCAGCGTAGGTCCCGGGGGAAATTCACCCCTCCACTTT. Its protein product is CASSVGPGGNSPLHF.

The chain carries TRBV5-4 and TRBJ2-7, with 16 bases matching TRBD2. Losses at the gene ends were 2 bases for V and 0 bases for J; bases not matched to a gene: 8. From germline, CDR1 is SGHNT and CDR2 YYREEE (reference sequence). The CDR3 consists of 19 residues. The CDR3 nucleotides are TGTGCCAGCAGCTTAGGGTTGGGACTAGCGGGAGGGAGCTCCTACGAGCAGTACTTC. Translating it yields CASSLGLGLAGGSSYEQYF.

The genes are TRBV10-1 and TRBJ2-2, with D possibly being TRBD1 or TRBD2 (6 bases each). Germline V gene data show CDR1 as WNHNN and CDR2 as SYGVQD (reference sequence). The CDR3 has 13 residues. V was cut by 6 bases and J by 6 bases, with 11 bases left in between. The CDR3 protein is CASRFGGSGELFF. In nucleotides, the CDR3 is TGCGCCAGCAGGTTCGGGGGCTCCGGGGAGCTGTTTTTT.

V gene TRBV7-2 combines with J gene TRBJ1-1, with D possibly TRBD1 on 5 matching bases. CDR1 SGHTA and CDR2 FQGNSA come from the germline V gene. CDR3 length: 13 amino acids. V lost 5 bases and J 12 bases, leaving 19 bases between the germline ends. The CDR3 here is CASSENQQGRSFF. The CDR3 bases are TGTGCCAGCAGCGAAAATCAGCAGGGCCGTTCTTTCTTT.

Turning to this clone: Other DNA sequences in the sample encode the same CDR3. For the CDR3, the DNA is TGTGCCAGCAGCTTAGTAGGGGGAGAGACCCAGTACTTC. It codes for CASSLVGGETQYF. V and J are TRBV7-2 and TRBJ2-5; D possibly corresponds to TRBD1 (6 bases). CDR1 SGHTA and CDR2 FQGNSA come from the germline V gene. The CDR3 runs to 13 residues. Trimming cost V 1 base and J 4 bases, with 7 bases left between them.

This chain joins TRBV23-1 and TRBJ2-2, with TRBD2 matching 7 bases. TRBV23-1 belongs to the ORF category, with a function that is uncertain. Trimming removed 6 bases from V and 6 bases from J; junction bases left unmatched: 10. This CDR3 contains 15 residues. This CDR3 reads CASSVLWEGPGELFF. The CDR3 nucleotides read TGCGCCAGCAGCGTCCTATGGGAGGGTCCCGGGGAGCTGTTTTTT.

J is TRBJ2-2 and V is TRBV10-3; D assignment may be TRBD1 or TRBD2 (6 bases each). Trimming cost V 6 bases and J 6 bases, with 14 bases left between them. Germline loops: CDR1 ENHRY, CDR2 SYGVKD. This CDR3 spans 14 amino acids. The CDR3: CAISPGAAAGELFF. The CDR3 nucleotides are TGTGCCATCAGCCCGGGGGCGGCGGCCGGGGAGCTGTTTTTT.

The chain recombines TRBV5-6 with TRBJ2-2, with D unclear. Trimming left V 5 bases short and J 6 bases short, with 11 bases between. The CDR3 has 13 residues. Germline V gene lookup returns CDR1 SGHDT and CDR2 YYEEEE. CDR3 residues: CASSLTVPGELFF. The DNA of the CDR3 is TGTGCCAGCAGTTTAACAGTCCCCGGGGAGCTGTTTTTT.

V usage is TRBV6-5 and J usage is TRBJ2-5, with 9 nucleotides matching TRBD1. Per the germline V gene, CDR1 is MNHEY and CDR2 is SVGAGI. The CDR3 spans 15 residues. The V segment lost 6 bases and the J segment 4 bases; nucleotides outside the gene matches: 9. DNA of the CDR3: TGTGCCAGCAGACAACAGGGGGCAATATCAGAGACCCAGTACTTC. Translating it yields CASRQQGAISETQYF.

Comment on this clone: This same CDR3 is encoded by further DNA sequences in the sample. The rearrangement links TRBV11-2 to TRBJ2-7; unclear D gene. CDR1 and CDR2 (germline): SGHAT, FQNNGV. V lost 1 base and J 6 bases, leaving 7 bases between the germline ends. The CDR3 runs 12 residues. The DNA of the CDR3 is TGTGCCAGCAGCTTAGGAGGATTCGAGCAGTACTTC. This sequence encodes CASSLGGFEQYF.

V and J are TRBV13 and TRBJ1-1; D is ambiguous. Deletions cut 4 bases from V and 3 bases from J, with 9 bases between. Germline CDR1 PRHDT, CDR2 FYEKMQ (reference sequence). The CDR3 extends over 13 amino acids. The CDR3 region is CASSSAGYTEAFF. CDR3 nucleotides: TGTGCCAGCAGCTCCGCGGGCTACACTGAAGCTTTCTTT. The whole variable domain, filled in from reference TRBV13 and TRBJ1-1, reads AAGVIQSPRHLIKEKRETATLKCYPIPRHDTVYWYQQGPGQDPQFLISFYEKMQSDKGSIPDRFSAQQFSDYHSELNMSSLELGDSALYFCASSSAGYTEAFFGQGTRLTVV.

This chain connects TRBV6-5 to TRBJ2-1; 11 positions match TRBD2. The CDR3 has 15 amino acids. V was pared by 10 bases and J by 6 bases, with 11 bases of the junction left unmatched. Germline CDR1 MNHEY, CDR2 SVGAGI. CDR3: CATGRGTSGSNEQFF. In nucleotides, the CDR3 is TGTGCCACGGGTCGGGGGACTAGCGGAAGCAATGAGCAGTTCTTC.

The chain uses TRBV5-1 and TRBJ2-2; no definite D call. The germline V gene encodes CDR1 SGHRS and CDR2 YFSETQ. V dropped 0 bases and J dropped 0 bases, with 9 bases sitting between them. This CDR3 contains 16 residues. Here the CDR3 DNA reads TGCGCCAGCAGCTTGGCCCCTAGTGCGAACACCGGGGAGCTGTTTTTT. Translating gives CASSLAPSANTGELFF.